Listed below are T cell receptor beta chains from one sample, sequenced in a study of T-cell reconstitution after alpha-beta-depleted transplantation in children. Each CDR3 protein gets one entry after TCRdb re-called the PCR reads with MiXCR. The sample shows hundreds of thousands of distinct CDR3 sequences, roughly 13% of them seen only once. The sample in question was PBMCs, obtained from the stem cell graft. These receptors were taken from a human donor who donated a stem cell graft to a child with Fanconi anemia. Each CDR3 is given with its conserved first and last residue. The D gene is left open where the match is weak. Not every row has a clone size; where given, it reads once, few, many or a size class.

v_call	clone_size	d_call	cdr3_length	j_call	cdr3_aa	cdr3_nt
TRBV11-2	NA	TRBD1	16	TRBJ1-1	CASSRTGQPMNTEAFF	TGTGCCAGCAGCCGTACGGGACAGCCGATGAACACTGAAGCTTTCTTT
TRBV6-2/TRBV6-3	NA	NA	12	TRBJ2-2	CASSGFPGELFF	TGTGCCAGCAGTGGATTCCCCGGGGAGCTGTTTTTT
TRBV12-3/TRBV12-4	many	NA	14	TRBJ1-1	CASRSLVRNTEAFF	TGTGCCAGCAGGTCCCTTGTTCGGAACACTGAAGCTTTCTTT
TRBV7-9	NA	NA	14	TRBJ1-2	CASSLELIAYGYTF	TGTGCCAGCAGCTTAGAACTGATTGCCTATGGCTACACCTTC
TRBV5-8	many	NA	15	TRBJ2-1	CASSWFGDSNNEQFF	TGTGCCAGCAGCTGGTTTGGAGACTCCAACAATGAGCAGTTCTTC
TRBV12-3/TRBV12-4	many	NA	14	TRBJ2-5	CASSLVGGLETQYF	TGTGCCAGCAGTTTAGTGGGGGGCCTAGAGACCCAGTACTTC
TRBV28	few	TRBD2	16	TRBJ2-1	CASSLIHGGSNNEQFF	TGTGCCAGCAGTTTGATACACGGGGGGAGCAACAATGAGCAGTTCTTC
TRBV25-1	NA	NA	13	TRBJ1-1	CASTVGWNTEAFF	TGTGCCAGCACGGTGGGTTGGAACACTGAAGCTTTCTTT
TRBV5-6	few	NA	15	TRBJ2-1	CASSFRGSAYNEQFF	TGTGCCAGCAGCTTTCGGGGGAGCGCCTACAATGAGCAGTTCTTC
TRBV27	many	TRBD1	12	TRBJ1-2	CASSTDRDGYTF	TGTGCCAGCAGCACCGACAGGGACGGCTACACCTTC
TRBV5-1	many	NA	14	TRBJ2-5	CASSLDGTLETQYF	TGCGCCAGCAGCTTGGATGGAACTCTGGAGACCCAGTACTTC
TRBV20-1	few	TRBD1	16	TRBJ2-3	CSAISPGQGAEDTQYF	TGCAGTGCTATCTCTCCGGGACAGGGGGCCGAAGATACGCAGTATTTT
TRBV9	once	TRBD1	15	TRBJ1-2	CASSFDRDRLSGYTF	TGTGCCAGCAGCTTCGACCGGGACAGGCTAAGCGGCTACACCTTC